This T cell receptor beta chain was identified in a study of control samples from healthy donors and cancer patients. Repertoires were generated with immunoSEQ multiplex PCR, while TCRdb's copy carries only in-frame clones and drops some. The sample has 63,000 or so clones, roughly 87% seen once; the top ten hold around 5.5%. This CDR3 has 15 amino acids. V was trimmed by 7 bases and J by 1 base, leaving 19 bases between them. Germline V lookup: CDR1 SQVTM, CDR2 ANQGSEA. The TCR sequence derives from a man in his fifties or sixties with colorectal cancer. The gene calls are TRBV29-1 and TRBJ2-5; the D gene is possibly TRBD2 (5 bases). The source material was PBMCs. In DNA form, the CDR3 reads TGCAGCGGCCGCTTCGCTAGCCGGGGCCAAGAGACCCAGTACTTC. This codes for CSGRFASRGQETQYF.